Below, 16 T cell receptor beta chains from the same sample are listed, as sequenced in a study of T cell clones after liver transplantation. The repertoire was sequenced with immunoSEQ multiplex PCR; TCRdb's copy has only in-frame clones and lacks some. The sample holds some 57,000 clones, 60% to 75% seen once. The sample was CD4+ T cells from blood, taken at the 22-month timepoint. The receptor set was obtained from a human patient who received a liver transplant. Some T cells here may be from the graft donor.

The rearrangement uses TRBV2 and TRBJ2-5, with TRBD2 matching over 9 bases. CDR1 SNHLY and CDR2 FYNNEI come from the germline V gene. J gave up 1 base and V 6 bases, and 3 bases lay outside the gene matches. The CDR3 consists of 14 residues. The CDR3 nucleotides read TGTGCCAGCAGCCCTAGCGGGGTCCAAGAGACCCAGTACTTC. Residues: CASSPSGVQETQYF.

The chain links TRBV11-2 to TRBJ2-4; 9 bases line up with TRBD1. The CDR3 is 11 amino acids. Germline lookup yields CDR1 SGHAT and CDR2 FQNNGV. V shed 5 bases, J shed 13 bases, and the junction held 3 bases outside the gene matches. The CDR3 reads CASSPGQGQYF. The CDR3 DNA reads TGTGCCAGCAGCCCCGGACAGGGGCAGTACTTC.

This clone was counted once. DNA for the CDR3: TGTGCCAGCGCCCGGACGGGGTTCGAAAAACTGTTTTTT. The encoded protein is CASARTGFEKLFF. The V gene is TRBV2, the J gene TRBJ1-4; D is uncertain. In germline, CDR1 is SNHLY, CDR2 FYNNEI. The CDR3 runs to 13 residues. V lost 8 bases, J lost 8 bases, and 15 bases lay in between.

The V gene is TRBV6-6, the J gene TRBJ1-5, with TRBD1 as a possible D gene (5 bases). With 6 bases removed from V and 11 bases from J, the gap between germline ends came to 17 bases. The CDR3 consists of 13 residues. Germline CDR1 MNHNY, CDR2 SVGAGI (reference sequence). The CDR3 loop reads CASREGPHIAQHF. CDR3 nucleotide sequence: TGTGCCAGCAGAGAGGGACCCCATATAGCCCAGCATTTT.

This clone was seen more than once but under ten times. The genes are TRBV6-5 and TRBJ1-2, with D tentatively TRBD1 (6 bases). The germline V gene has CDR1 MNHEY and CDR2 SVGAGI. CDR3 length equals 13 residues. The ends were cut back, 2 bases at V and 13 bases at J, with 17 bases in the middle. Written as DNA, the CDR3 is TGTGCCAGCAGTTACCAAACAGGGTCGGTCTCCACCTTC. It is translated as CASSYQTGSVSTF.

This clone was found a few times. The CDR3 bases are TGTGCCAGCAGACCGCTTTTGGACAGTAACACTGAAGCTTTCTTT. Translated: CASRPLLDSNTEAFF. The chain recombines TRBV5-6 with TRBJ1-1, with TRBD1 as a possible D gene (6 bases). Germline V CDR1 and CDR2: SGHDT, YYEEEE. The CDR3 runs to 15 residues. The V gene lost 5 bases and the J gene lost 2 bases, with 16 bases spanning the gap.

The chain couples TRBV4-2 to TRBJ1-2, with TRBD1 identical over 7 bases. Germline trimming cut 5 bases from V and 3 bases from J; bases unmatched to any gene: 9. Per the germline V gene, CDR1 is LGHNA and CDR2 is YNFKEQ. CDR3 length equals 15 residues. Here the CDR3 reads CASSILQGGDYGYTF. The CDR3 bases are TGTGCCAGCAGCATCTTGCAGGGGGGAGACTATGGCTACACCTTC.

In this sample, this clone turned up once. The chain carries TRBV19 and TRBJ1-5; possible D gene TRBD1, 5 bases. The CDR3 is made up of 13 amino acids. Deletions cut 4 bases from V and 4 bases from J, with 8 bases between. Germline V gene sequence: CDR1 LNHDA, CDR2 SQIVND (reference sequence). DNA of the CDR3: TGTGCCAGTAGTACACAGGAGAATCAGCCCCAGCATTTT. Translation gives CASSTQENQPQHF.

The chain links TRBV6-4 to TRBJ1-4; 10 bases are shared with TRBD1. The germline V gene encodes CDR1 MRHNA and CDR2 SNTAGT. Trimming at V came to 5 bases and at J to 8 bases, leaving 5 bases not matched to a gene. The CDR3 is made up of 14 amino acids. CDR3 residues: CASSSGTGEEKLFF. CDR3 in DNA: TGTGCCAGCAGTTCCGGGACAGGGGAAGAAAAACTGTTTTTT.

The chain couples TRBV13 to TRBJ2-3; 11 bases fit TRBD2. Looked up from germline, CDR1 is PRHDT and CDR2 is FYEKMQ (reference sequence). Losses at the gene ends were 5 bases for V and 3 bases for J; bases not matched to a gene: 7. This CDR3 is 16 amino acids long. Here the CDR3 DNA reads TGTGCCAGCAGCCTCACTAGCGGGGGAGGGACAGATACGCAGTATTTT. Protein sequence: CASSLTSGGGTDTQYF.

This chain connects TRBV7-8 to TRBJ2-1; 10 nucleotides agree with TRBD1. Germline V gives CDR1 SGHVS, CDR2 FQNEAQ. Trimming removed 11 bases from V and 7 bases from J; junction bases left unmatched: 11. The CDR3 loop spans 14 amino acids. The chain's CDR3 is CADRGPSEGNEQFF. CDR3 coding DNA: TGTGCCGACAGGGGGCCCTCGGAGGGGAATGAGCAGTTCTTC.

V is TRBV28 and J is TRBJ1-2; the D is unclear. The CDR3 contains 16 residues. The V gene lost 6 bases and the J gene lost 2 bases, with 19 bases spanning the gap. Germline V lookup: CDR1 MDHEN, CDR2 SYDVKM. CDR3 bases: TGTGCCAGCAGGCCTATGACGGTGGCGAAGAACTATGGCTACACCTTC. Amino acid sequence: CASRPMTVAKNYGYTF.

This CDR3 is CASSLAAGTTTGELFF. As DNA, the CDR3 is TGCGCCAGCAGCTTGGCCGCAGGGACGACGACCGGGGAGCTGTTTTTT. The rearrangement joins TRBV5-1 to TRBJ2-2; possibly TRBD1 or TRBD2 for D (5 bases each). This CDR3 is 16 amino acids long. CDR1 is SGHRS and CDR2 is YFSETQ in the germline V gene. With 0 bases removed from V and 5 bases from J, the gap between germline ends came to 14 bases. Looking up the rest from reference TRBV5-1 and TRBJ2-2 gives the full variable domain: KAGVTQTPRYLIKTRGQQVTLSCSPISGHRSVSWYQQTPGQGLQFLFEYFSETQRNKGNFPGRFSGRQFSNSRSEMNVSTLELGDSALYLCASSLAAGTTTGELFFGEGSRLTVL.

V usage is TRBV18 and J usage is TRBJ1-1, with D unclear. The CDR3 is 16 residues long. Germline CDR1 and CDR2: KGHSH and LQKENI. Trimming took 0 bases from V and 1 from J, leaving 12 bases between them. Here the CDR3 reads CASSPPFGLRNTEAFF. CDR3 nucleotides: TGTGCCAGCTCACCACCTTTTGGATTACGGAACACTGAAGCTTTCTTT. Full variable domain (missing parts from reference TRBV18 and TRBJ1-1): NAGVMQNPRHLVRRRGQEARLRCSPMKGHSHVYWYRQLPEEGLKFMVYLQKENIIDESGMPKERFSAEFPKEGPSILRIQQVVRGDSAAYFCASSPPFGLRNTEAFFGQGTRLTVV.

This clone occurred once. This chain links TRBV27 with TRBJ1-5; 9 nucleotides line up with TRBD1. V shed 6 bases and J 2 bases; nucleotides not matched to a gene: 11. Germline CDR1 MNHEY, CDR2 SMNVEV (reference sequence). The CDR3 length is 17 residues. The CDR3 region has the DNA TGTGCCAGCAGCCCTCGGACAGGGGAAGGTCGCAATCAGCCCCAGCATTTT. Translating gives CASSPRTGEGRNQPQHF.

The gene calls are TRBV9 and TRBJ1-1, with D tentatively TRBD1 (6 bases). The germline V gene encodes CDR1 SGDLS and CDR2 YYNGEE. The CDR3 is 11 residues long. V was cut by 6 bases and J by 4 bases, with 7 bases left in between. CDR3: CASKGGTEAFF. The CDR3 DNA reads TGTGCCAGCAAGGGGGGCACTGAAGCTTTCTTT.